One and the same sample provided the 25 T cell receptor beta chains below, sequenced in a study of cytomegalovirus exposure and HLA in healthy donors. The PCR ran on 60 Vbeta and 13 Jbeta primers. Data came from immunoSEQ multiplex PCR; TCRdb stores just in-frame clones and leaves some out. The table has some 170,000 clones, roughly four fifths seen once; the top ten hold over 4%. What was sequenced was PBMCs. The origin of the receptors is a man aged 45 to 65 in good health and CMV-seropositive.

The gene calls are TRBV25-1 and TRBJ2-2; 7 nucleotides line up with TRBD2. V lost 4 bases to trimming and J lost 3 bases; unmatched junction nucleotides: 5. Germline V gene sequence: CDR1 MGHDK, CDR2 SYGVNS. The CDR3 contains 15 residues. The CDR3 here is CASSVGLADTGELFF. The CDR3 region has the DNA TGTGCCAGCAGTGTGGGGCTAGCGGACACCGGGGAGCTGTTTTTT.

CDR3 in DNA: TGTGCCAGCAGCCAAGACTCGGGAGACTCTAACTATGGCTACACCTTC. Translated: CASSQDSGDSNYGYTF. The chain carries TRBV4-2 and TRBJ1-2; D gene unclear. The CDR3 runs 16 residues. Germline-derived CDR1 and CDR2 are LGHNA and YNFKEQ. V shed 0 bases and J shed 0 bases, with 11 bases lying between them.

CDR3 nucleotide sequence: TGTGCCAACAGGTTCTCGACAGGGCGAAGGAATCAGCCCCAGCATTTT. Protein product: CANRFSTGRRNQPQHF. The rearrangement uses TRBV28 and TRBJ1-5, with 7 bases matching TRBD1. Looked up from germline, CDR1 is MDHEN and CDR2 is SYDVKM. V lost 10 bases and J lost 4; bases outside the gene matches: 16. This CDR3 has 16 amino acids.

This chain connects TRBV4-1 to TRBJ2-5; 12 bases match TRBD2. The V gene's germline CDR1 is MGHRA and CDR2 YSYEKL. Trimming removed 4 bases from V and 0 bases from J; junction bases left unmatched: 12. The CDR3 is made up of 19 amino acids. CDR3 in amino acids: CASSLGRLAGVGYQETQYF. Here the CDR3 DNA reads TGCGCCAGCAGCCTGGGGCGACTAGCGGGAGTTGGGTACCAAGAGACCCAGTACTTC.

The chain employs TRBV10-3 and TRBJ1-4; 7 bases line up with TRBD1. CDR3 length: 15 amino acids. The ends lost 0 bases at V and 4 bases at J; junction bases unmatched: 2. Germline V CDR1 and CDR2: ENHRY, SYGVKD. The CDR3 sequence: CAISESRDSNEKLFF. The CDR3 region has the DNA TGTGCCATCAGTGAGTCCCGGGACAGTAATGAAAAACTGTTTTTT.

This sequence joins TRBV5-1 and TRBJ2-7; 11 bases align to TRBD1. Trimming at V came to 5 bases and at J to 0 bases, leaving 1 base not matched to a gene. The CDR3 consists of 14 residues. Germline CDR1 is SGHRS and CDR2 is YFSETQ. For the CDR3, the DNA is TGCGCCAGCAGAGGACAGGGGGCCTCCTACGAGCAGTACTTC. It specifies CASRGQGASYEQYF.

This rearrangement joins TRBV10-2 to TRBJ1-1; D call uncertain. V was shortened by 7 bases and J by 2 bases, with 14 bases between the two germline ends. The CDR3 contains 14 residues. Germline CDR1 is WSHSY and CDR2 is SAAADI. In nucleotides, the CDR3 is TGCGCCAGCAAGGAGGGTCCGGGAAACACTGAAGCTTTCTTT. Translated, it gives CASKEGPGNTEAFF.

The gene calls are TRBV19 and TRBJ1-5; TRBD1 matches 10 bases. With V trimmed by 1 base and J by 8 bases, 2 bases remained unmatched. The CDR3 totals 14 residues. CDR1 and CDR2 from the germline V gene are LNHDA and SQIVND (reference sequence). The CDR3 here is CASSIGDRGKPQHF. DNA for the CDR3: TGTGCCAGTAGTATAGGGGACAGGGGTAAGCCCCAGCATTTT.

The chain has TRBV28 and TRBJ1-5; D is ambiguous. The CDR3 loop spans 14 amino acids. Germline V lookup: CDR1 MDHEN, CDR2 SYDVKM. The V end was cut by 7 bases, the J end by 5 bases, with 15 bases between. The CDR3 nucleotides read TGTGCCAGCACCGCTAGAGCTCTTTATCAGCCCCAGCATTTT. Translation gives CASTARALYQPQHF.

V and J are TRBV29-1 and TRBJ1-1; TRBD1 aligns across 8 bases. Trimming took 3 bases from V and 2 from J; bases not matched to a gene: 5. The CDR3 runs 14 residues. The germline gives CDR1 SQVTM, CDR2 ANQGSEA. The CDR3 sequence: CSVDPGQVNTEAFF. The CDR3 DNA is TGCAGCGTTGACCCGGGACAGGTCAACACTGAAGCTTTCTTT.

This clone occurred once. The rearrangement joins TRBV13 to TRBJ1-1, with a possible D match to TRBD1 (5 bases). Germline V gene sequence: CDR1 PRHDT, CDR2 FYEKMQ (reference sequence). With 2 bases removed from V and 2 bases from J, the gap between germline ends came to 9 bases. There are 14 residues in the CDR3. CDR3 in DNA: TGTGCCAGCAGCTTAATGGGGGGAAACACTGAAGCTTTCTTT. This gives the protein CASSLMGGNTEAFF.

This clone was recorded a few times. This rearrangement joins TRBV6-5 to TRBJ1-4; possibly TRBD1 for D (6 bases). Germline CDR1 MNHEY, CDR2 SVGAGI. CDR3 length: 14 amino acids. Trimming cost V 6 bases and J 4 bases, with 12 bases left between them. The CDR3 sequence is CASSPGQLNEKLFF. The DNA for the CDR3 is TGTGCCAGCAGCCCCGGACAGCTTAATGAAAAACTGTTTTTT.

The CDR3 bases are TGCGCCAGCAGCCAACGAACAGGGGACGCTGAGCAGTTCTTC. Its translation is CASSQRTGDAEQFF. The chain employs TRBV4-3 and TRBJ2-1; 7 nucleotides align to TRBD1. CDR1 is LGHNA, CDR2 YSLEER, per germline. The CDR3 loop spans 14 amino acids. The junction had 7 bases not matched to a gene; V was cut back by 2 bases and J by 9 bases.

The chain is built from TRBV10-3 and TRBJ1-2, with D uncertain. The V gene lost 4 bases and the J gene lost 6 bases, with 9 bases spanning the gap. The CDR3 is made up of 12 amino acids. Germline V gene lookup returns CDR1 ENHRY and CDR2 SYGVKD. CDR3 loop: CAISVATDGYTF. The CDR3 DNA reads TGTGCCATCAGTGTGGCAACCGATGGCTACACCTTC.

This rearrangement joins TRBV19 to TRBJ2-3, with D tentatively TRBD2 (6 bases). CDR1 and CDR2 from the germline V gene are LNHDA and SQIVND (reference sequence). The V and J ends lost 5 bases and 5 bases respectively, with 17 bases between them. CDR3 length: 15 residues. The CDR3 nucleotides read TGTGCCAGTAGTGACGGATACGGGGGAGGAGATACGCAGTATTTT. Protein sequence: CASSDGYGGGDTQYF.

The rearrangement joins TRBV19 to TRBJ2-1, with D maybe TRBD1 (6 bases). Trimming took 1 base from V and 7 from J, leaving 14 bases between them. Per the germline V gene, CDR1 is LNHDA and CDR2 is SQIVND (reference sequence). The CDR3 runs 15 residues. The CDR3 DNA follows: TGTGCCAGTAGTATAGTTCTCAGGGGAGATAATGAGCAGTTCTTC. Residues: CASSIVLRGDNEQFF. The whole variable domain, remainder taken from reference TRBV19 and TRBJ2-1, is DGGITQSPKYLFRKEGQNVTLSCEQNLNHDAMYWYRQDPGQGLRLIYYSQIVNDFQKGDIAEGYSVSREKKESFPLTVTSAQKNPTAFYLCASSIVLRGDNEQFFGPGTRLTVL.

CDR3 bases: TGTGCCAGCAGCTTAGGACTAGCGGTCCAAGAGACCCAGTACTTC. Translating gives CASSLGLAVQETQYF. The chain couples TRBV7-9 to TRBJ2-5; 9 bases are shared with TRBD2. The CDR3 is 15 amino acids. Trimming at V came to 1 base and at J to 1 base, leaving 1 base not matched to a gene. Germline CDR1 SEHNR, CDR2 FQNEAQ (reference sequence). The full variable domain, completed using reference TRBV7-9 and TRBJ2-5, is DTGVSQNPRHKITKRGQNVTFRCDPISEHNRLYWYRQTLGQGPEFLTYFQNEAQLEKSRLLSDRFSAERPKGSFSTLEIQRTEQGDSAMYLCASSLGLAVQETQYFGPGTRLLVL.

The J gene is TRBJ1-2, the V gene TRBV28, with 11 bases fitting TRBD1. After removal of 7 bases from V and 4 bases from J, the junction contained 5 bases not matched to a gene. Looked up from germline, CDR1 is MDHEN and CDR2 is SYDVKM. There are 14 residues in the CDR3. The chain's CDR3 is CASIPGTGGYGYTF. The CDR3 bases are TGTGCCAGCATCCCAGGGACAGGGGGCTATGGCTACACCTTC.

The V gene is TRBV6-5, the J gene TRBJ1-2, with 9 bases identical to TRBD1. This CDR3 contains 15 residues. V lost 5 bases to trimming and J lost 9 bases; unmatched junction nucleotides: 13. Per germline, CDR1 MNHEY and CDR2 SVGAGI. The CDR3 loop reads CASSAPGQGMPSYTF. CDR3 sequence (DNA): TGTGCCAGCAGTGCCCCGGGACAGGGAATGCCTAGCTACACCTTC.

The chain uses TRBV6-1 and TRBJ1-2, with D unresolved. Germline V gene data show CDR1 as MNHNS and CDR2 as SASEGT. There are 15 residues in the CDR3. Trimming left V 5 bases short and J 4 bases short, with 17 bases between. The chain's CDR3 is CASSPSTLSSYGYTF. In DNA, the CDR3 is TGTGCCAGCAGTCCATCGACACTTAGTAGCTATGGCTACACCTTC.

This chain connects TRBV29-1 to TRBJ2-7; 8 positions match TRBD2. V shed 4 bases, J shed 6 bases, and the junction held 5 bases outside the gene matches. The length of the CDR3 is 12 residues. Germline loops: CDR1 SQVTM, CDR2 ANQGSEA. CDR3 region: CSVGAGVAEQYF. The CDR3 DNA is TGCAGCGTTGGAGCGGGGGTGGCCGAGCAGTACTTC.

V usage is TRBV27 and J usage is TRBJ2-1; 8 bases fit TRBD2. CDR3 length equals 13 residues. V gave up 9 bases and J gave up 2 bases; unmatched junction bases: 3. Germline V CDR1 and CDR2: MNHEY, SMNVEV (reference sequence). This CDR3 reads CASSGTTYNEQFF. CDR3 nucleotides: TGTGCCAGTAGCGGGACTACCTACAATGAGCAGTTCTTC.

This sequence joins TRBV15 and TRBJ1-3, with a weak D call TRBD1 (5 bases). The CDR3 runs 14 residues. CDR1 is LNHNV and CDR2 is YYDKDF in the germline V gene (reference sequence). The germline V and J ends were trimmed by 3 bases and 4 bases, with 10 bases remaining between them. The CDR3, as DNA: TGTGCCACCAGCAGCGACAGAAGCGGAAACACCATATATTTT. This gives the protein CATSSDRSGNTIYF.

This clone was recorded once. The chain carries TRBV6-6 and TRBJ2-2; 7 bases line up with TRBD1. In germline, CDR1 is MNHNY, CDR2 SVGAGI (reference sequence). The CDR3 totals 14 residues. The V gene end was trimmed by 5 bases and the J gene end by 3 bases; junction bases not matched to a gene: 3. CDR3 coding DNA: TGTGCCAGCAGTCACACAGGGGACACCGGGGAGCTGTTTTTT. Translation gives CASSHTGDTGELFF.

The DNA of the CDR3 is TGTGCCACCAGCAGAGGAGGGCAGAGCGTTGGCTACACCTTC. Protein product: CATSRGGQSVGYTF. The chain combines TRBV15 with TRBJ1-2; D ambiguous. The CDR3 length is 14 residues. Germline V gene data show CDR1 as LNHNV and CDR2 as YYDKDF (reference sequence). The V gene lost 1 base and the J gene lost 7 bases, with 13 bases spanning the gap. Variable domain in full (rest from reference TRBV15 and TRBJ1-2): DAMVIQNPRYQVTQFGKPVTLSCSQTLNHNVMYWYQQKSSQAPKLLFHYYDKDFNNEADTPDNFQSRRPNTSFCFLDIRSPGLGDTAMYLCATSRGGQSVGYTFGSGTRLTVV.